The 28 T cell receptor beta chains below all came from one sample that was sequenced in a study of blood T cell repertoires in COVID-19. Generated by immunoSEQ multiplex PCR, the TCRdb table keeps only in-frame clones and is missing some. This table has around 190,000 clones, roughly 80% appearing once. Sequencing was performed on PBMCs or T cells enriched from blood (not recorded which). Every receptor here comes from a woman in her 30s who had recovered from COVID-19.

The chain couples TRBV18 to TRBJ2-2, with 9 bases lining up with TRBD2. V was clipped by 3 bases and J by 5 bases; unmatched bases: 10. The CDR3 runs 17 residues. CDR1 is KGHSH, CDR2 LQKENI, per germline. CDR3 protein: CASSPASGVRVTGELFF. The CDR3 DNA follows: TGTGCCAGCTCACCGGCTAGCGGGGTGCGAGTTACCGGGGAGCTGTTTTTT.

This sequence joins TRBV5-1 and TRBJ1-4; D might be TRBD1 (6 bases). V lost 0 bases and J lost 11, with 14 bases in between. Germline assignment: CDR1 SGHRS and CDR2 YFSETQ. The CDR3 length is 14 residues. CDR3 DNA: TGCGCCAGCAGCTTGGATTTGGCAGGGGAGAAACTGTTTTTT. It codes for CASSLDLAGEKLFF.

This chain uses TRBV5-4 with TRBJ2-1, with D perhaps matching TRBD2 (5 bases). Deletions cut 0 bases from V and 7 bases from J, with 14 bases between. The CDR3 is made up of 15 amino acids. CDR1 is SGHNT and CDR2 is YYREEE in the germline V gene (reference sequence). CDR3 sequence reads: CASSLVGSVGNEQFF. As DNA, the CDR3 is TGTGCCAGCAGCTTGGTTGGTAGCGTGGGGAATGAGCAGTTCTTC.

The gene calls are TRBV5-4 and TRBJ2-7, with no clear D. Germline V gene lookup returns CDR1 SGHNT and CDR2 YYREEE (reference sequence). The germline V and J ends were trimmed by 0 bases and 2 bases, with 9 bases remaining between them. The CDR3 runs to 14 residues. CDR3 amino acids: CASSLEAVAYEQYF. The CDR3 DNA sequence: TGTGCCAGCAGCTTGGAAGCTGTGGCCTACGAGCAGTACTTC.

V and J are TRBV28 and TRBJ1-5, with a possible D match to TRBD1 (6 bases). This CDR3 has 12 amino acids. Germline CDR1 reads MDHEN; CDR2 reads SYDVKM. V dropped 8 bases and J dropped 7 bases, with 12 bases sitting between them. The CDR3 sequence: CASLGQFQPQHF. In nucleotides, the CDR3 is TGTGCCAGCCTCGGACAGTTCCAGCCCCAGCATTTT.

The J gene is TRBJ2-7, the V gene TRBV7-2; TRBD2 matches at 9 bases. This CDR3 is built from 15 residues. CDR1 and CDR2 from the germline V gene are SGHTA and FQGNSA. After removal of 5 bases from V and 2 bases from J, the junction contained 7 bases not matched to a gene. CDR3 amino acids: CASSQASGNAYEQYF. The CDR3 region has the DNA TGTGCCAGCAGCCAAGCTAGCGGGAACGCCTACGAGCAGTACTTC.

The chain is built from TRBV21-1 and TRBJ2-5; TRBD1, the table's D call, lacks a check against the DNA. TRBV21-1 is shown as a pseudogene. The CDR3 is made up of 13 amino acids. In DNA, the CDR3 is TGTGCAGTCAGACAGGGGCCTCAAGAGACCCAGTACTTC. This encodes CAVRQGPQETQYF.

This chain joins TRBV15 and TRBJ2-5; 9 bases are a match to TRBD1. Per the germline V gene, CDR1 is LNHNV and CDR2 is YYDKDF (reference sequence). There are 17 residues in the CDR3. Unmatched junction bases numbered 9, after V lost 0 bases and J lost 4 bases. As DNA, the CDR3 is TGTGCCACCAGCAGAGATTCTACGGGACAGGGAGGAGAGACCCAGTACTTC. Encoded protein: CATSRDSTGQGGETQYF.

The chain joins TRBV14 to TRBJ2-1, with D possibly being TRBD2 (6 bases). CDR1 is SGHDN and CDR2 is FVKESK in the germline V gene. The V and J ends lost 5 bases and 7 bases respectively, with 15 bases between them. The length of the CDR3 is 14 residues. This CDR3 reads CASSSPGTLNEQFF. In nucleotides, the CDR3 is TGTGCCAGCAGCTCACCCGGGACTCTTAATGAGCAGTTCTTC.

The J gene is TRBJ2-7, the V gene TRBV14; 7 bases match TRBD2. The CDR3 spans 16 residues. The germline CDR1 and CDR2 sequences are SGHDN and FVKESK. V shed 1 base, J shed 4 bases, and the junction held 10 bases outside the gene matches. CDR3 loop: CASSQVGGTSIYEQYV. The DNA of the CDR3 is TGTGCCAGCAGCCAAGTGGGGGGGACCTCAATTTACGAGCAGTACGTC.

CDR3 protein: CAWRKGGGETQYF. The CDR3 DNA sequence: TGTGCCTGGAGAAAGGGGGGAGGGGAGACCCAGTACTTC. V usage is TRBV30 and J usage is TRBJ2-5; a possible D gene is TRBD2 (7 bases). CDR1 and CDR2 (germline): GTSNPN, SVGIG (reference sequence). This CDR3 region has 13 residues. Trimming cost V 3 bases and J 5 bases, with 13 bases left between them.

The rearrangement joins TRBV30 to TRBJ2-7; possible D gene TRBD2, 5 bases. CDR3 length: 13 residues. V was shortened by 2 bases and J by 5 bases, with 13 bases between the two germline ends. Germline V gene sequence: CDR1 GTSNPN, CDR2 SVGIG (reference sequence). CDR3 nucleotides: TGTGCCTGGAGTCAGCGCATGAGGGACGAGCAGTACTTC. Protein: CAWSQRMRDEQYF.

This chain uses TRBV18 with TRBJ1-5; 8 positions agree with TRBD1. The V gene's germline CDR1 is KGHSH and CDR2 LQKENI. This CDR3 is 15 amino acids long. V was pared by 2 bases and J by 5 bases, with 5 bases of the junction left unmatched. The CDR3 DNA sequence: TGTGCCAGCTCACCAATAGGACAGGGTGATCAGCCCCAGCATTTT. This codes for CASSPIGQGDQPQHF.

This clone was detected a few times. The rearrangement uses TRBV5-1 and TRBJ1-1; D ambiguous. Trimming took 4 bases from V and 0 from J, leaving 13 bases between them. Germline V gene lookup returns CDR1 SGHRS and CDR2 YFSETQ. This CDR3 contains 15 residues. This CDR3 reads CASSPGATMNTEAFF. The CDR3 bases are TGCGCCAGCAGCCCGGGAGCTACGATGAACACTGAAGCTTTCTTT.

The J gene is TRBJ1-5, the V gene TRBV7-9; D perhaps matches TRBD1 (6 bases). Trimming took 5 bases from V and 3 from J, leaving 11 bases between them. The CDR3 is 14 amino acids. CDR1 and CDR2 (germline): SEHNR, FQNEAQ (reference sequence). The CDR3 here is CASSPQGNNQPQHF. CDR3 in DNA: TGTGCCAGCAGCCCACAGGGCAACAATCAGCCCCAGCATTTT.

This chain joins TRBV3-1 (or the pseudogene TRBV3-2) and TRBJ2-5; 7 positions match TRBD1. After removal of 8 bases from V and 5 bases from J, the junction contained 5 bases not matched to a gene. Germline V gene lookup returns CDR1 LGHDT and CDR2 YNNKEL (reference sequence). The CDR3 is 12 residues long. The CDR3, as DNA: TGTGCCAGCGACAGGGTTGGGGAGACCCAGTACTTC. Protein sequence: CASDRVGETQYF.

This chain joins TRBV13 and TRBJ1-2; D not resolved. Per germline, CDR1 PRHDT and CDR2 FYEKMQ (reference sequence). V was shortened by 7 bases and J by 8 bases, with 17 bases between the two germline ends. This CDR3 spans 13 amino acids. The CDR3 nucleotides are TGTGCCAGCACCGATGGAGGAGGGAGCGGCTACACCTTC. Amino acid sequence: CASTDGGGSGYTF.

In regard to this clone: Other DNA sequences in this sample translate to the same CDR3. The chain employs TRBV18 and TRBJ1-5, with D uncertain. There are 14 residues in the CDR3. Deletions cut 1 base from V and 7 bases from J, with 11 bases between. Germline-derived CDR1 and CDR2 are KGHSH and LQKENI. CDR3 DNA: TGTGCCAGCTCACCACAGAGGGTAGGGCAGCCCCAGCATTTT. This encodes CASSPQRVGQPQHF.

This chain uses TRBV6-5 with TRBJ1-1; D is unclear. Trimming pared 2 bases from V and 0 bases from J, leaving 4 bases between. Germline values: CDR1 MNHEY, CDR2 SVGAGI. There are 13 residues in the CDR3. Here the CDR3 reads CASSYGMNTEAFF. CDR3 DNA: TGTGCCAGCAGTTACGGCATGAACACTGAAGCTTTCTTT.

In nucleotides, the CDR3 is TGTGCCATCAGTGAGGCCCAGGGGGTAGGTCAGCCCCAGCATTTT. It translates to CAISEAQGVGQPQHF. The chain recombines TRBV10-3 with TRBJ1-5; 7 positions match TRBD1. After removal of 2 bases from V and 6 bases from J, the junction contained 7 bases not matched to a gene. The germline gives CDR1 ENHRY, CDR2 SYGVKD. This CDR3 contains 15 residues.

This chain joins TRBV2 and TRBJ2-5; the match to TRBD1 covers 7 bases. The CDR3 is 15 residues long. Germline V lookup: CDR1 SNHLY, CDR2 FYNNEI. CDR3 bases: TGTGCAAAACAGCACACCGGACAGGACCAAGAGACCCAGTACTTC. The encoded protein is CAKQHTGQDQETQYF. Full variable domain (missing parts from reference TRBV2 and TRBJ2-5): EPEVTQTPSHQVTQMGQEVILRCVPISNHLYFYWYRQILGQKVEFLVSFYNNEISEKSEIFDDQFSVERPDGSNFTLKIRSTKLEDSAMYFCAKQHTGQDQETQYFGPGTRLLVL.

J is TRBJ1-2 and V is TRBV7-2; tentatively, D is TRBD1 (5 bases). The CDR3 sequence is 13 residues long. The V gene's germline CDR1 is SGHTA and CDR2 FQGNSA. Trimming shortened V by 6 bases and J by 6 bases, and 14 bases separated the two germline ends. Written as DNA, the CDR3 is TGTGCCAGCAGTTCTGGAGGGGCTAATGGCTACACCTTC. It yields the protein CASSSGGANGYTF.

This clone was seen a handful of times. The chain carries TRBV7-6 and TRBJ2-7; 8 nucleotides align to TRBD1. Germline assignment: CDR1 SGHVS and CDR2 FNYEAQ. The trim removed 5 bases at V and 4 bases at J, leaving 13 bases unmatched. The CDR3 length is 16 residues. This chain's CDR3 is CASSPQGAKGPYEQYF. CDR3 bases: TGTGCCAGCAGCCCTCAGGGGGCGAAGGGGCCTTACGAGCAGTACTTC.

The chain links TRBV28 to TRBJ2-7; D possibly corresponds to TRBD2 (6 bases). Trimming removed 3 bases at V and 0 bases at J, with 12 bases between. The length of the CDR3 is 15 residues. Germline lookup yields CDR1 MDHEN and CDR2 SYDVKM. The CDR3 loop reads CASSFGGYGSYEQYV. For the CDR3, the DNA is TGTGCCAGCAGTTTTGGAGGGTATGGCTCCTACGAGCAGTACGTC.

The chain recombines TRBV6-5 with TRBJ1-2, with 9 nucleotides matching TRBD1. With 6 bases clipped from V and 4 bases from J, the junction kept 6 bases outside the gene matches. The length of the CDR3 is 14 residues. Germline loops: CDR1 MNHEY, CDR2 SVGAGI. CDR3 region: CASRRDREAYGYTF. CDR3 sequence (DNA): TGTGCCAGCAGGAGGGACAGGGAGGCCTATGGCTACACCTTC.

V usage is TRBV7-9 and J usage is TRBJ2-1, with TRBD2 matching over 8 bases. Germline lookup yields CDR1 SEHNR and CDR2 FQNEAQ (reference sequence). Trimming cost V 1 base and J 7 bases; bases outside gene matches: 6. CDR3 length equals 15 residues. Here the CDR3 DNA reads TGTGCCAGCAGCTTAGGGGGACTAGGGAGAAATGAGCAGTTCTTC. Protein product: CASSLGGLGRNEQFF.

The genes are TRBV6-1 and TRBJ2-2; 14 positions agree with TRBD2. Trimming cost V 1 base and J 0 bases; bases outside gene matches: 4. This CDR3 has 19 amino acids. Looked up from germline, CDR1 is MNHNS and CDR2 is SASEGT. CDR3 sequence (DNA): TGTGCCAGCAGTGAAGTGGGACTAGCGGGGGTGGCGAACACCGGGGAGCTGTTTTTT. Translating it yields CASSEVGLAGVANTGELFF.

The CDR3 DNA reads TGTGCCAGCTCAAAGGGACTAGCGGGCTACAATGAGCAGTTCTTC. It translates to CASSKGLAGYNEQFF. The rearrangement joins TRBV18 to TRBJ2-1; 12 nucleotides align to TRBD2. Germline lookup yields CDR1 KGHSH and CDR2 LQKENI. The CDR3 extends over 15 amino acids. V lost 5 bases to trimming and J lost 3 bases; unmatched junction nucleotides: 2.